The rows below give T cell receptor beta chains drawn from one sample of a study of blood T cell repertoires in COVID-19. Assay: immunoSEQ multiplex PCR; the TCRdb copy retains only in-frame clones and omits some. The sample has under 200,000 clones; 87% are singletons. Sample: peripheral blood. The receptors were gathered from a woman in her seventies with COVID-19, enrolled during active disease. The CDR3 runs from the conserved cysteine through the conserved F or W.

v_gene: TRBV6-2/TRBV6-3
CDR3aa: CASSPAPGQASYEQYF

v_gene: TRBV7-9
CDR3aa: CASSLGRVGATEAFF

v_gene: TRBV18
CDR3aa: CASSPQGYNEQFF

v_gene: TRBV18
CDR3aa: CASSPPGGTQKETQYF

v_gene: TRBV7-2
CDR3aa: CASSPTGVVNTEAFF

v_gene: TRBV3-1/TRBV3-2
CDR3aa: CASSQDPQGAFSQYGYTF

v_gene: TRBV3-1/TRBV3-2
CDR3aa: CASSPGAGSHNEQFF

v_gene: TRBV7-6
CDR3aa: CASSPDRAAEQYF

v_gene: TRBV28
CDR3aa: CASSYLAGTAQYF

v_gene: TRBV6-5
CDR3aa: CASGAGAHYGYTF

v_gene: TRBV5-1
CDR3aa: CASSLDGATNQPQHF

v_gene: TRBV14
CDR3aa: CASSQSTLNYGYTF

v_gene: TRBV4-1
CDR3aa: CASSQDLRGLDTGELFF

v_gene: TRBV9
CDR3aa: CASSAQGDTGELFF

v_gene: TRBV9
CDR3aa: CASSVDGYYGYTF

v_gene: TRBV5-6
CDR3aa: CASSLGQTNQPQHF

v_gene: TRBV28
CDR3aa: CASSPPSGTGVEAFF

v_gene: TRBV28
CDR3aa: CASSLWSDRVYGYTF

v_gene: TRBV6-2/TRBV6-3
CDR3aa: CARRYPRRQGGANVLTF

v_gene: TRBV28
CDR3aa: CASSSRTSGGPYNEQFF

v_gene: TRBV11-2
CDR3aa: CASSPDRGRVYGYTF

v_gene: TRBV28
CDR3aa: CASRHGQGAGETQYF

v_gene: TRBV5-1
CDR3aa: CASSPAVSYGYTF

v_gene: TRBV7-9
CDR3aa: CASSLRGTGNTEAFF

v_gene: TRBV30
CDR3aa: CAWAGGLNEQFF

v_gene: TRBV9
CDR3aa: CASSVGRAQNTEAFF

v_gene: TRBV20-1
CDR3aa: CSASFKGAVDTQYF

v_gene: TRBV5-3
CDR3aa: CARDTGASGNTIYF

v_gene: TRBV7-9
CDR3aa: CASSLRTANNSPLHF

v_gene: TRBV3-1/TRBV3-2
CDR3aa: CASSQDVPTSTYF

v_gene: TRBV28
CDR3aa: CASSFPPRQGNQPQHF

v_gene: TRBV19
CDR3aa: CASSIWTGGTNQPQHF

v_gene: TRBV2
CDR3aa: CASLFSTEAFF

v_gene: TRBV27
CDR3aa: CASSRTPDHYEQYF

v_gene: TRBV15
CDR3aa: CATSRESSGANVLTF

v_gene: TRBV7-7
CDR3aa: CASSVDRVTSYEQYF

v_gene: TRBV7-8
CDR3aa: CASSSYRVPQFNQPQHF

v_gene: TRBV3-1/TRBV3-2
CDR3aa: CASSQGGQGPTRAHF

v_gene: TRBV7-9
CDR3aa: CASSLSGGGEKLFF

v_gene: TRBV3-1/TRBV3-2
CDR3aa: CASSQDGEGNTEAFF

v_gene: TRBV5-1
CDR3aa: CASSLEYSETQYF

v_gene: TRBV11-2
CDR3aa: CASSSQLLLSGGYEQYF

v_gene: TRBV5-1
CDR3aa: CASSLVGGLAANYGYTF

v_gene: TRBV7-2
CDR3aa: CASSPTPGKTQYF

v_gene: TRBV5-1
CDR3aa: CASSYSSGGAGTEAFF

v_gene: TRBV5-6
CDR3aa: CASSLAAGGTYNSPLHF

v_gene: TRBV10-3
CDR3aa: CAISGQGWDTEAFF

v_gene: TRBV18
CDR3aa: CASSPGTGASPLHF

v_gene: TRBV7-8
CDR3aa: CASSLAGHSSYEQYF

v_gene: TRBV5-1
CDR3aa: CASSWGRGGDYEQYF

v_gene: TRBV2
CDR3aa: CASSVSLAGGIFQETQYF

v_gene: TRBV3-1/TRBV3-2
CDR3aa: CASSQRGLGPLHF

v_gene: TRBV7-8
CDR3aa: CASSDPRDRGLGGANVLTF

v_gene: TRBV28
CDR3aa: CASSPPWGGASYEQYF

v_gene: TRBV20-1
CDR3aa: CSASFAGGYNEQFF